Each of the 5 T cell receptor beta chains below was sequenced from the same sample in a study of blood T cell repertoires in COVID-19. Assay: immunoSEQ multiplex PCR; the TCRdb copy retains only in-frame clones and omits some. This table holds fewer than 450,000 clones, more than 75% found once. Sequenced sample: PBMCs or T cells enriched from blood (not recorded which). The receptors stem from a woman under 30 who had recovered from COVID-19.

The V and J genes are TRBV27 and TRBJ1-5; D not certain. Trimming stripped 6 bases from V and 0 bases from J, with 12 bases between. This CDR3 comprises 15 residues. Germline V gene data show CDR1 as MNHEY and CDR2 as SMNVEV (reference sequence). This CDR3 reads CASRIRVDSNQPQHF. CDR3 bases: TGTGCCAGCAGAATCCGGGTCGATAGCAATCAGCCCCAGCATTTT.

The J gene is TRBJ2-1, the V gene TRBV7-2; possibly TRBD2 for D (6 bases). Germline CDR1 reads SGHTA; CDR2 reads FQGNSA. Trimming took off 4 bases at V and 9 bases at J, with 13 bases between the two ends. This CDR3 is built from 13 residues. CDR3 residues: CASSSGPEGEQFF. CDR3 DNA sequence: TGTGCCAGCAGCTCGGGCCCGGAGGGTGAGCAGTTCTTC.

The chain recombines TRBV30 with TRBJ2-4; D may be TRBD1 (6 bases). The CDR3 loop spans 18 amino acids. Germline loops: CDR1 GTSNPN, CDR2 SVGIG (reference sequence). V gave up 3 bases and J gave up 0 bases, with 21 bases separating them. The CDR3 DNA reads TGTGCCTGGAGGGTTAGGGCACCACAGGGCATAGCCAAAAACATTCAGTACTTC. It yields the protein CAWRVRAPQGIAKNIQYF.

The rearrangement joins TRBV3-1 (or the pseudogene TRBV3-2) to TRBJ2-7; tentatively, D is TRBD2 (5 bases). The V end lost 1 base, the J end lost 4 bases, and 8 bases lay between the germline ends. The germline CDR1 and CDR2 sequences are LGHDT and YNNKEL (reference sequence). The CDR3 totals 13 residues. The CDR3 DNA is TGTGCCAGCAGCCAAGCGTCGGGATACGAGCAGTACTTC. Its translation is CASSQASGYEQYF.

This clone was counted a single time. The V and J genes are TRBV7-6 and TRBJ2-3; 12 bases are a match to TRBD1. Germline values: CDR1 SGHVS, CDR2 FNYEAQ. The CDR3 length is 16 residues. The junction had 8 bases not matched to a gene; V was cut back by 5 bases and J by 5 bases. The CDR3 nucleotides read TGTGCCAGCAGCCCCGGGACAGGGGGCATGGTAGATACGCAGTATTTT. This gives the protein CASSPGTGGMVDTQYF.